The 14 T cell receptor beta chains below all came from one sample that was sequenced in a study of cytomegalovirus exposure and HLA in healthy donors. PCR primers comprised 60 Vbeta and 13 Jbeta primers. TCRdb keeps only in-frame clones here, not all; method: immunoSEQ multiplex PCR. The data show 80,000 to 100,000 clones, 80% to 85% seen once. Sequenced sample: PBMCs. Receptors were obtained from a man between 40 and 49 years old in good health and CMV-seronegative.

The J gene is TRBJ2-5, the V gene TRBV5-1; D possibly corresponds to TRBD2 (5 bases). V lost 5 bases to trimming and J lost 2 bases, with 13 bases between them. The CDR3 loop spans 14 amino acids. Germline values: CDR1 SGHRS, CDR2 YFSETQ. The CDR3, as DNA: TGCGCCAGCAGTCATGCGGGTTTGCAAGAGACCCAGTACTTC. It translates to CASSHAGLQETQYF.

The J gene is TRBJ2-7, the V gene TRBV7-2; 9 bases align to TRBD2. The CDR3 extends over 16 amino acids. Trimming cost V 2 bases and J 2 bases; bases outside gene matches: 7. Germline V gene data show CDR1 as SGHTA and CDR2 as FQGNSA. CDR3 coding DNA: TGTGCCAGCAGCTTATTCACCAGCGGGGGGCCCTACGAGCAGTACTTC. It is translated as CASSLFTSGGPYEQYF.

As to this clone: Other DNA sequences in this specimen translate into the identical CDR3. The chain is built from TRBV27 and TRBJ2-7; a possible D gene is TRBD1 (5 bases). V lost 6 bases and J lost 1, with 13 bases in between. This CDR3 has 14 residues. Germline CDR1 MNHEY, CDR2 SMNVEV (reference sequence). CDR3 in DNA: TGTGCCAGCAGCCCTCGACAGCTTTCCTACGAGCAGTACTTC. Protein product: CASSPRQLSYEQYF.

This chain uses TRBV5-5 with TRBJ2-3; a weak D match, TRBD1 (6 bases). CDR1 and CDR2 (germline): SGHKS, YYEKEE (reference sequence). Trimming removed 3 bases at V and 0 bases at J, with 14 bases between. CDR3 length equals 16 residues. As DNA, the CDR3 is TGTGCCAGCAGCTCCGAGACAGGACTTAGCACAGATACGCAGTATTTT. Its translation is CASSSETGLSTDTQYF. The full variable domain, in which reference TRBV5-5 and TRBJ2-3 provide the parts outside the CDR3, is DAGVTQSPTHLIKTRGQQVTLRCSPISGHKSVSWYQQVLGQGPQFIFQYYEKEERGRGNFPDRFSARQFPNYSSELNVNALLLGDSALYLCASSSETGLSTDTQYFGPGTRLTVL.

This clone was detected once. The chain joins TRBV4-1 to TRBJ1-5; D ambiguous. Trimming removed 0 bases from V and 6 bases from J, with 12 bases in between. Germline lookup yields CDR1 MGHRA and CDR2 YSYEKL. The CDR3 is 15 residues long. The CDR3 DNA sequence: TGCGCCAGCAGCCAAGATTCAGGCTATACTCAGCCCCAGCATTTT. This codes for CASSQDSGYTQPQHF.

The chain recombines TRBV9 with TRBJ2-2; TRBD2 might be the D (5 bases). V was shortened by 6 bases and J by 0 bases, with 12 bases between the two germline ends. The CDR3 length is 15 residues. CDR1 and CDR2 from the germline V gene are SGDLS and YYNGEE. CDR3 nucleotides: TGTGCCAGCAAGTCAGGAGGAGCGAACACCGGGGAGCTGTTTTTT. It is translated as CASKSGGANTGELFF.

The V call is TRBV19, the J call TRBJ1-5, with D possibly being TRBD1 (6 bases). Germline values: CDR1 LNHDA, CDR2 SQIVND (reference sequence). The CDR3 spans 14 residues. V lost 4 bases to trimming and J lost 1 base, with 8 bases between them. Here the CDR3 reads CASSSRGSNQPQHF. CDR3 nucleotide sequence: TGTGCCAGTAGTAGCAGGGGAAGCAATCAGCCCCAGCATTTT.

The chain links TRBV4-1 to TRBJ1-1; D is uncertain. Trimming removed 4 bases from V and 1 base from J, with 10 bases in between. Per germline, CDR1 MGHRA and CDR2 YSYEKL. This CDR3 comprises 14 residues. The DNA for the CDR3 is TGCGCCAGCAGCCCCGGCCGAGGGAACACTGAAGCTTTCTTT. Protein sequence: CASSPGRGNTEAFF.

The chain couples TRBV10-1 to TRBJ2-7; D may be TRBD2 (6 bases). The CDR3 is made up of 15 amino acids. V was pared by 2 bases and J by 3 bases, with 14 bases between. Germline-derived CDR1 and CDR2 are WNHNN and SYGVQD (reference sequence). The CDR3 sequence is CASSEGTSRGYEQYF. For the CDR3, the DNA is TGCGCCAGCAGTGAGGGGACTTCAAGGGGCTACGAGCAGTACTTC.

V is TRBV15 and J is TRBJ1-1, with D tentatively TRBD1 (6 bases). Looked up from germline, CDR1 is LNHNV and CDR2 is YYDKDF (reference sequence). Trimming removed 3 bases from V and 4 bases from J, with 15 bases in between. This CDR3 spans 15 amino acids. The CDR3 DNA follows: TGTGCCACCAGCAGGCCCAGGGGAGTGGTCACTGAAGCTTTCTTT. Protein product: CATSRPRGVVTEAFF.

Comments on this clone: Mismatch with germline at one junction end may stem from a read error. V gene TRBV19 combines with J gene TRBJ1-2, with D tentatively TRBD1 (6 bases). Germline CDR1 reads LNHDA; CDR2 reads SQIVND (reference sequence). CDR3 length: 16 residues. CDR3 loop: CASSPSLRQVFYGCTF. The CDR3 coding sequence is TGTGCCAGTAGTCCTTCCCTCCGACAGGTTTTCTATGGCTGCACCTTC.

This clone was found once. The chain links TRBV6-5 to TRBJ1-4; TRBD1 aligns across 10 bases. This CDR3 comprises 14 residues. Germline loops: CDR1 MNHEY, CDR2 SVGAGI. V shed 10 bases, J shed 3 bases, and the junction held 5 bases outside the gene matches. The chain's CDR3 is CATGQGVANEKLFF. CDR3 coding DNA: TGTGCCACCGGACAGGGGGTTGCTAATGAAAAACTGTTTTTT.

V gene TRBV5-5 combines with J gene TRBJ1-1; D might be TRBD1 (5 bases). This CDR3 spans 15 amino acids. V dropped 4 bases and J dropped 8 bases, with 21 bases sitting between them. The germline V gene encodes CDR1 SGHKS and CDR2 YYEKEE (reference sequence). The CDR3 loop reads CASSQTLPGRGEAFF. The CDR3 DNA sequence: TGTGCCAGCAGCCAGACTCTGCCCGGACGGGGGGAAGCTTTCTTT.

The J gene is TRBJ2-7, the V gene TRBV6-5; D unclear. The CDR3 covers 13 residues. V was shortened by 4 bases and J by 4 bases, with 11 bases between the two germline ends. The germline gives CDR1 MNHEY, CDR2 SVGAGI. The CDR3 reads CASSSLPTYEQYF. The CDR3 DNA reads TGTGCCAGCAGTTCCCTCCCCACTTACGAGCAGTACTTC.